This note documents a single T cell receptor beta chain sequence. The antigen is not known. This sample stems from a study of beta chain features in type 1 diabetes. Background on the study: All samples combined gave around 98,000,000 sorted cells for examination.

General study points: In patients and controls equally, PCR might favor templates that are shorter. In type 1 diabetes patients, VDJ junctions had fewer insertions; deletions at these junctions were more frequent.

Sequencing targeted expressed TCRB transcripts, as all isolated RNA had been reverse transcribed. Measured with immunoSEQ multiplex PCR; TCRdb has only the in-frame clones, and not every one. The table has more than 300,000 clones, approximately 8.2% seen once. The CDR3 runs to 12 residues. Germline CDR1 and CDR2: SGHTA and FQGNSA. Trimming left V 2 bases short and J 7 bases short, with 9 bases between. V is TRBV7-2 and J is TRBJ2-7; D remains unclear. The sequenced material came from central memory CD4+ T cells from blood. The TCR comes from a woman between 18 and 29 years old in good health. CDR3 coding DNA: TGTGCCAGCAGCTTATCCAATTTAGAGCAGTACTTC. Encoded protein: CASSLSNLEQYF.